Shown below are 29 T cell receptor beta chains from a single sample sequenced in a study of breast tumors, draining lymph nodes, adjacent tissues. Samples came from axillary lymph nodes draining the breast cancer. Via MiXCR, TCRdb re-called the multiplex PCR reads, giving one row per CDR3 protein. The sample carries approximately 140,000 distinct CDR3 sequences, 30% to 35% recorded once. Material: axillary lymph node tissue. Receptor source: a female donor with breast cancer. Some clones in this sample may be carry-over from other donors' samples.

Ten or more counts support this clonotype. This chain uses TRBV24-1 with TRBJ2-2; maybe TRBD1 (5 bases). CDR3 length: 14 residues. Trimming removed 3 bases at V and 1 base at J, with 5 bases between. The V gene's germline CDR1 is KGHDR and CDR2 SFDVKD. CDR3 sequence reads: CATSDGQNTGELFF. DNA for the CDR3: TGTGCCACCAGTGATGGACAGAACACCGGGGAGCTGTTTTTT.

On this clonotype itself: As the CDR3 is not closed by the conserved phenylalanine or tryptophan, this likely results from a read error. It is unclear where the CDR3 begins or ends on the DNA, so no DNA is shown, and the CDR3 is as TCRdb lists it. This sequence joins TRBV7-8 and TRBJ1-5; the table's D call of TRBD1 was not tested on the DNA. The germline CDR1 and CDR2 sequences are SGHVS and FQNEAQ. The CDR3 has 9 residues if both end residues are counted. CDR3 amino acids: CASSLAPGQ.

The CDR3 DNA reads as TGCAGTGCCTACCGACAGGGTACGGTAACCGAGCAGTACTTC. Amino acids: CSAYRQGTVTEQYF. The chain uses TRBV20-1 and TRBJ2-7; TRBD1 matches 7 bases. Germline loops: CDR1 DFQATT, CDR2 SNEGSKA (reference sequence). CDR3 size: 14 residues. The junction had 14 bases not matched to a gene; V was cut back by 6 bases and J by 6 bases.

The chain combines TRBV24-1 with TRBJ1-5; 7 nucleotides line up with TRBD1. The CDR3 is 15 amino acids. V was clipped by 3 bases and J by 14 bases; unmatched bases: 15. Germline V gives CDR1 KGHDR, CDR2 SFDVKD. CDR3 protein: CATSDPLAGQYNEHF. CDR3 coding DNA: TGTGCCACCAGTGATCCTCTAGCGGGACAGTACAATGAGCATTTT.

CDR3 in amino acids: CSARGGNGNTIYF. CDR3 coding DNA: TGCAGCGCCCGAGGGGGTAATGGAAACACCATATATTTT. V usage is TRBV29-1 and J usage is TRBJ1-3; a weak D match, TRBD1 (6 bases). The CDR3 totals 13 residues. V was pared by 7 bases and J by 3 bases, with 13 bases between. Germline V gene data show CDR1 as SQVTM and CDR2 as ANQGSEA.

At least ten counts were recorded for this clonotype. V usage is TRBV11-1 and J usage is TRBJ2-1; 9 nucleotides line up with TRBD1. The CDR3 length is 16 residues. The V gene's germline CDR1 is SGHAT and CDR2 FQDESV (reference sequence). Trimming cost V 0 bases and J 4 bases; bases outside gene matches: 4. CDR3 DNA sequence: TGTGCCAGCAGCTTAGCGCTCGGGACAGGGTACAATGAGCAGTTCTTC. This translates into CASSLALGTGYNEQFF.

The chain employs TRBV5-1 and TRBJ1-2; 10 bases are a match to TRBD1. V shed 1 base, J shed 2 bases, and the junction held 2 bases outside the gene matches. Looked up from germline, CDR1 is SGHRS and CDR2 is YFSETQ. The CDR3 spans 15 residues. CDR3 coding DNA: TGCGCCAGCAGCTTGCGGACAGGGGGAAACTATGGCTACACCTTC. Protein: CASSLRTGGNYGYTF.

Concerning this clonotype itself: A much larger clone lies a single base off, so this may be a read error. This chain uses TRBV6-5 with TRBJ2-7, with D hard to call. Trimming stripped 5 bases from V and 7 bases from J, with 15 bases between. Germline CDR1 MNHEY, CDR2 SVGAGI. This CDR3 has 13 amino acids. The CDR3 nucleotides are TGTGCCAGCAGTCACATGATGGGCAGGGAGCAGTACTTC. Protein: CASSHMMGREQYF.

There are many counts of this clonotype. V usage is TRBV30 and J usage is TRBJ2-2; D uncertain. Trimming stripped 3 bases from V and 5 bases from J, with 13 bases between. This CDR3 is 14 amino acids long. Germline CDR1 reads GTSNPN; CDR2 reads SVGIG (reference sequence). The CDR3 here is CAWSSAHPTGELFF. The CDR3 DNA sequence: TGTGCCTGGAGCAGCGCTCATCCAACCGGGGAGCTGTTTTTT.

This clonotype has a count of ten or more. This may arise from a read error, as a much more abundant clone is one base away. This chain links TRBV7-3 with TRBJ2-5; 10 bases line up with TRBD2. CDR1 is SGHTA, CDR2 FQGTGA, per germline. This CDR3 spans 15 amino acids. The chain's CDR3 is CASSLTLAGASTQHF. The DNA for the CDR3 is TGTGCCAGCAGCTTAACTCTAGCGGGGGCATCGACCCAGCACTTC.

To note about this clonotype: A read error may be the cause here, since a much bigger clone is one base away. The chain has TRBV5-1 and TRBJ1-2, with 8 nucleotides matching TRBD1. The germline V gene encodes CDR1 SGHRS and CDR2 YFSETQ. With 4 bases clipped from V and 12 bases from J, the junction kept 11 bases outside the gene matches. CDR3 length equals 13 residues. The DNA for the CDR3 is TGCGCCAGCAGCATGGGCAGGGGGCAAGGCCACACCTTC. Translated, it gives CASSMGRGQGHTF.

This clonotype occurred many times. The CDR3 is CASRRNTGSGNTIYF. In nucleotides, the CDR3 is TGTGCCAGCCGACGAAACACGGGCTCTGGAAACACCATATATTTT. The genes are TRBV6-5 and TRBJ1-3; D remains unclear. The CDR3 covers 15 residues. Looked up from germline, CDR1 is MNHEY and CDR2 is SVGAGI. Trimming removed 8 bases from V and 0 bases from J, with 14 bases in between.

This clonotype was observed a handful of times. A read error may be the cause here, since a much bigger clone is one base away. The rearrangement joins TRBV11-2 to TRBJ1-2; tentative D call: TRBD1 (5 bases). V was trimmed by 5 bases and J by 3 bases, leaving 16 bases between them. This CDR3 is 15 amino acids long. Germline loops: CDR1 SGHAT, CDR2 FQNNGV. CDR3 sequence (DNA): TGTGCCAGCAGCCTTTTGACGGGGGGTGACTATGGCTACACCTTC. Protein product: CASSLLTGGDYGYTF.

Here the CDR3 reads CSVPGGFMNTEAFF. CDR3 sequence (DNA): TGCAGCGTTCCGGGGGGATTTATGAACACTGAAGCTTTCTTT. The rearrangement uses TRBV29-1 and TRBJ1-1; D perhaps matches TRBD1 (5 bases). This CDR3 is 14 amino acids long. Trimming shortened V by 5 bases and J by 0 bases, and 13 bases separated the two germline ends. Germline CDR1 and CDR2: SQVTM and ANQGSEA.

This clonotype was counted at least ten times. This sequence joins TRBV10-3 and TRBJ2-6; 7 nucleotides line up with TRBD1. The CDR3 is 18 residues long. The V segment lost 4 bases and the J segment 0 bases; nucleotides outside the gene matches: 9. The germline CDR1 and CDR2 sequences are ENHRY and SYGVKD. The DNA for the CDR3 is TGTGCCATCAGTGGGACTGTCGGACAGGTCTCTGGGGCCAACGTCCTGACTTTC. Protein product: CAISGTVGQVSGANVLTF.

This clonotype was seen repeatedly, ten times or more. The rearrangement links TRBV7-8 to TRBJ2-2; weak D call: TRBD1 (6 bases). From germline, CDR1 is SGHVS and CDR2 FQNEAQ. This CDR3 region has 16 residues. V was trimmed by 2 bases and J by 1 base, leaving 11 bases between them. The CDR3 nucleotides are TGTGCCAGCAGCTTAACACGGACAGTGAACACCGGGGAGCTGTTTTTT. This encodes CASSLTRTVNTGELFF.

In its sample, this clonotype was seen many times. The chain uses TRBV7-2 and TRBJ1-5; TRBD1 might be the D (6 bases). The CDR3 covers 15 residues. The germline gives CDR1 SGHTA, CDR2 FQGNSA. Trimming left V 5 bases short and J 4 bases short, with 15 bases between. The CDR3 spells CASSPLWGQNQPQHF. Here the CDR3 DNA reads TGTGCCAGCAGCCCCCTGTGGGGGCAAAATCAGCCCCAGCATTTT.

This clonotype has ten or more counts. This chain uses TRBV7-2 with TRBJ1-2; possibly TRBD1 for D (6 bases). The CDR3 runs to 12 residues. Per the germline V gene, CDR1 is SGHTA and CDR2 is FQGNSA. Trimming stripped 5 bases from V and 8 bases from J, with 12 bases between. The CDR3 loop is CASSTQGDGYTF. DNA of the CDR3: TGTGCCAGCAGCACACAGGGAGACGGCTACACCTTC.

This sequence joins TRBV7-9 and TRBJ1-4; the match to TRBD1 covers 12 bases. Trimming cost V 5 bases and J 6 bases; bases outside gene matches: 1. Per the germline V gene, CDR1 is SEHNR and CDR2 is FQNEAQ (reference sequence). The CDR3 runs 14 residues. The CDR3 DNA reads as TGTGCCAGCAGCGGGACAGGGGGCTATGAAAAACTGTTTTTT. It yields the protein CASSGTGGYEKLFF.

The chain has TRBV19 and TRBJ2-3, with TRBD2 identical over 7 bases. V gave up 1 base and J gave up 2 bases; unmatched junction bases: 3. The CDR3 runs to 15 residues. The V gene's germline CDR1 is LNHDA and CDR2 SQIVND (reference sequence). The CDR3 bases are TGTGCCAGTAGTATAGCGGGAGGCCCCACAGATACGCAGTATTTT. This encodes CASSIAGGPTDTQYF.

This clonotype has ten or more counts. The rearrangement links TRBV19 to TRBJ1-4; 7 nucleotides line up with TRBD1. Germline-derived CDR1 and CDR2 are LNHDA and SQIVND (reference sequence). With 5 bases clipped from V and 8 bases from J, the junction kept 14 bases outside the gene matches. The CDR3 is 16 amino acids. CDR3 in amino acids: CASSRSGPRGSEKLFF. The CDR3 DNA sequence: TGTGCCAGTAGTCGTTCCGGGCCCAGGGGGTCGGAAAAACTGTTTTTT.

This rearrangement joins TRBV25-1 to TRBJ2-2; possibly TRBD2 for D (7 bases). The V gene's germline CDR1 is MGHDK and CDR2 SYGVNS. Trimming pared 4 bases from V and 17 bases from J, leaving 14 bases between. This CDR3 comprises 11 residues. Here the CDR3 reads CASSVGGEFFF. CDR3 bases: TGTGCCAGCAGTGTAGGGGGGGAGTTTTTTTTT.

This clonotype has a count of ten or more. The V call is TRBV5-1, the J call TRBJ2-5; 10 nucleotides agree with TRBD1. Unmatched junction bases numbered 5, after V lost 4 bases and J lost 5 bases. CDR3 length equals 14 residues. Germline values: CDR1 SGHRS, CDR2 YFSETQ. The CDR3 protein is CASSPTGGKETQYF. The CDR3 DNA is TGCGCCAGCAGCCCGACAGGGGGCAAGGAGACCCAGTACTTC.

This clonotype was observed a single time. One junction end disagrees with the germline gene, perhaps due to a read error. This sequence joins TRBV19 and TRBJ1-1, with D maybe TRBD1 (6 bases). This CDR3 is built from 15 residues. The germline CDR1 and CDR2 sequences are LNHDA and SQIVND (reference sequence). CDR3 DNA: TGTGCCAGTAGTAGTCAACAGGGAAGGGAAACTGAGGCTTTCTTT. This translates into CASSSQQGRETEAFF. The complete variable domain, with remaining parts taken from reference TRBV19 and TRBJ1-1, reads DGGITQSPKYLFRKEGQNVTLSCEQNLNHDAMYWYRQDPGQGLRLIYYSQIVNDFQKGDIAEGYSVSREKKESFPLTVTSAQKNPTAFYLCASSSQQGRETEAFFGQGTRLTVV.

In the case of this clonotype: The conserved closing phenylalanine or tryptophan is absent in this CDR3, likely reflecting a read error. The V call is TRBV7-7, the J call TRBJ1-5; a weak D match, TRBD1 (5 bases). Germline V CDR1 and CDR2: SSHAT, FNYEAQ (reference sequence). The CDR3 length is 15 residues. DNA of the CDR3: TGTGCTAGCAGCTTAAACGGGACGAGCAGTCAGCCCCAGCATCTT. Amino acids: CASSLNGTSSQPQHL.

This clonotype appeared many times. The chain is built from TRBV2 and TRBJ1-2, with D possibly matching TRBD1 (6 bases). The CDR3 has 13 residues. Germline V lookup: CDR1 SNHLY, CDR2 FYNNEI. V was clipped by 10 bases and J by 3 bases, with 15 bases between them. The CDR3 DNA follows: TGTGCCACTTACAGGGAGGAGGACTATGGCTACACCTTC. Amino acid sequence: CATYREEDYGYTF.

This clonotype came up many times. The rearrangement uses TRBV6-5 and TRBJ1-4; 10 bases line up with TRBD1. This CDR3 spans 16 amino acids. J lost 6 bases, V lost 4 bases, and 8 bases had no gene match. Germline-derived CDR1 and CDR2 are MNHEY and SVGAGI. The CDR3 here is CASSSRQGAWDEKLFF. CDR3 DNA sequence: TGTGCCAGCAGTTCAAGACAGGGGGCTTGGGATGAAAAACTGTTTTTT.

The chain uses TRBV20-1 and TRBJ2-5, with TRBD1 as a possible D gene (5 bases). The CDR3 totals 14 residues. The V gene's germline CDR1 is DFQATT and CDR2 SNEGSKA (reference sequence). V lost 6 bases and J 2 bases, leaving 16 bases between the germline ends. Here the CDR3 DNA reads TGCAGTGCGACGGCAGGGTTTGGTCAAGAGACCCAGTACTTC. Its protein product is CSATAGFGQETQYF.

This clonotype was picked up many times. The V gene is TRBV2, the J gene TRBJ2-1; tentative D call: TRBD2 (6 bases). The CDR3 runs 14 residues. Looked up from germline, CDR1 is SNHLY and CDR2 is FYNNEI. Between the trimmed V and J ends, which lost 6 bases and 3 bases, there was a span of 12 bases. The CDR3 protein is CASSRLGGYNEQFF. CDR3 nucleotide sequence: TGTGCCAGCAGCCGACTAGGCGGCTACAATGAGCAGTTCTTC.